The 5 T cell receptor beta chains reported below all come from one sample, sequenced in a study of fetal regulatory T cell absence and autoimmunity. This table comes from immunoSEQ multiplex PCR, and its TCRdb copy is limited to in-frame clones, with some not included. The sample holds approximately 46,000 clones, roughly 83% seen once. Material: cord blood. The receptor set was obtained from a newborn boy with IPEX syndrome.

The genes are TRBV30 and TRBJ2-7, with TRBD2 matching 9 bases. The CDR3 covers 14 residues. J gave up 3 bases and V 5 bases, and 8 bases lay outside the gene matches. Germline assignment: CDR1 GTSNPN and CDR2 SVGIG (reference sequence). The CDR3 nucleotides are TGTGCCTGGGAACCTGGGACTAGCTGCTACGAGCAGTACTTC. Amino acid sequence: CAWEPGTSCYEQYF.

The chain uses TRBV6-4 and TRBJ2-1; 10 positions agree with TRBD2. CDR1 and CDR2 from the germline V gene are MRHNA and SNTAGT. V trimming: 0 bases; J trimming: 7 bases; junction bases outside the gene matches: 9. This CDR3 contains 17 residues. The CDR3 DNA reads TGTGCCAGCAGTGACTCGGCTAGCGGGAGAGGGTCGAATGAGCAGTTCTTC. It is translated as CASSDSASGRGSNEQFF.

The genes are TRBV27 and TRBJ2-5; no reliable D call. V was cut by 1 base and J by 7 bases, with 10 bases left in between. The CDR3 sequence is 13 residues long. Germline CDR1 is MNHEY and CDR2 is SMNVEV (reference sequence). In DNA form, the CDR3 reads TGTGCCAGCAGTTTATGGTTCACGGGGACCCAGTACTTC. It yields the protein CASSLWFTGTQYF.

The chain joins TRBV7-8 to TRBJ2-5, with TRBD1 identical over 10 bases. J lost 5 bases, V lost 7 bases, and 16 bases had no gene match. Germline V gene data show CDR1 as SGHVS and CDR2 as FQNEAQ. The CDR3 spans 17 residues. In DNA form, the CDR3 reads TGTGCCAGCATCAACCACCGGGACAGGGGAAGGGGGGAGACCCAGTACTTC. Translating gives CASINHRDRGRGETQYF.

The chain employs TRBV5-1 and TRBJ2-2; 13 bases are shared with TRBD2. Trimming removed 3 bases from V and 5 bases from J; junction bases left unmatched: 10. Germline lookup yields CDR1 SGHRS and CDR2 YFSETQ. CDR3 length equals 18 residues. DNA of the CDR3: TGCGCCAGCAGCTCGACTGTCCCGGGACTAGCGGGAACCGGGGAGCTGTTTTTT. Translation gives CASSSTVPGLAGTGELFF.